These T cell receptor beta chains were read from a single sample in a study of blood T cell dynamics during melanoma immunotherapy. The data were produced by immunoSEQ multiplex PCR, yet TCRdb's version contains in-frame clones alone and is incomplete. The data contain 15,000 to 20,000 clones, roughly 90% of them singletons. The starting material was blood, obtained from a patient treated with checkpoint blockade. The source is a human donor with melanoma. CDR3s include the opening cysteine and the closing phenylalanine or tryptophan. A D gene is named only where the DNA matches it firmly. Expanded clones get a size class; other rows say once, few or many, or leave the size out.

cdr3_aa	cdr3_nt	clone_size	j_call	v_call	d_call
CASSPRTDYEQYF	TGCGCCAGCAGCCCCCGGACAGACTACGAGCAGTACTTC	-	TRBJ2-7	TRBV4-1	-
CASSRDRGDTEAFF	TGTGCCAGCAGCAGGGACAGGGGTGACACTGAAGCTTTCTTT	-	TRBJ1-1	TRBV7-9	TRBD1
CAARGNNEKLFF	TGTGCCGCGAGGGGGAACAATGAAAAACTGTTTTTT	-	TRBJ1-4	TRBV7-9	-
CASSQQGGSTDTQYF	TGTGCCAGCAGTCAACAGGGAGGCAGTACAGATACGCAGTATTTT	-	TRBJ2-3	TRBV2	-
CASSLGGTGNEQYF	TGTGCCAGCAGCTTAGGAGGGACGGGAAACGAGCAGTACTTC	once	TRBJ2-7	TRBV11-3	-
CASSDGAGGNTIYF	TGTGCCAGCAGCGACGGAGCTGGTGGAAACACCATATATTTT	-	TRBJ1-3	TRBV9	-
CASRAGGPQETQYF	TGTGCCAGCCGGGCGGGAGGGCCACAAGAGACCCAGTACTTC	few	TRBJ2-5	TRBV6-1	TRBD2
CASRKRGNTDTQYF	TGTGCCAGCAGGAAGCGGGGAAACACAGATACGCAGTATTTT	-	TRBJ2-3	TRBV7-2	TRBD2
CASRSTGVNQPQHF	TGTGCCAGCAGATCGACAGGGGTAAACCAGCCCCAGCATTTT	-	TRBJ1-5	TRBV6-5	TRBD1
CASSTGYPDTQYF	TGTGCCAGCAGCACAGGGTACCCAGATACGCAGTATTTT	once	TRBJ2-3	TRBV2	-
CASSLAGTGLYEQYF	TGTGCCAGCAGCTTAGCAGGGACAGGGCTCTACGAGCAGTACTTC	-	TRBJ2-7	TRBV7-2	TRBD1
CASQPGGGYTEAFF	TGTGCCAGCCAACCGGGGGGGGGCTACACTGAAGCTTTCTTT	once	TRBJ1-1	TRBV18	-
CASSLRAGNNSPLHF	TGTGCCAGCAGCTTAAGGGCGGGGAATAATTCACCCCTCCACTTT	-	TRBJ1-6	TRBV7-2	-
CASSPPTGNTIYF	TGTGCCAGCAGCCCTCCCACAGGAAACACCATATATTTT	-	TRBJ1-3	TRBV9	-
CASSISWYGTTDTQYF	TGTGCCAGTAGTATTAGTTGGTACGGAACCACAGATACGCAGTATTTT	-	TRBJ2-3	TRBV19	-
CASSESSRGFGEQYF	TGTGCCAGCAGTGAATCGTCGAGGGGCTTCGGAGAGCAGTACTTC	-	TRBJ2-7	TRBV6-1	-
CASSERAGGTDTQYF	TGCGCCAGCAGTGAGCGAGCGGGGGGCACAGATACGCAGTATTTT	-	TRBJ2-3	TRBV10-1	TRBD2
CASSVAGTSGRDTQYF	TGTGCCAGCAGCGTAGCAGGGACTAGCGGGAGAGATACGCAGTATTTT	-	TRBJ2-3	TRBV9	TRBD2
CASSPPQGDNSPLHF	TGTGCCAGCTCACCACCGCAGGGGGATAATTCACCCCTCCACTTT	few	TRBJ1-6	TRBV18	TRBD1
CASSPLEGPWAFF	TGCGCCAGCAGCCCCTTAGAGGGCCCGTGGGCTTTCTTT	-	TRBJ1-1	TRBV5-1	-
CASSLFTEAFF	TGTGCCAGCAGCTTGTTCACTGAAGCTTTCTTT	few	TRBJ1-1	TRBV5-4	-
CAWTQGTDTQYF	TGTGCCTGGACTCAGGGTACAGATACGCAGTATTTT	-	TRBJ2-3	TRBV30	-
CASSVGAGINTEAFF	TGTGCCAGCAGTGTAGGGGCAGGAATAAACACTGAAGCTTTCTTT	-	TRBJ1-1	TRBV7-2	-
CASGAGGFYTQYF	TGTGCCAGCGGCGCGGGGGGGTTTTATACGCAGTATTTT	-	TRBJ2-3	TRBV7-2	TRBD2
CASSSSLYNEQFF	TGTGCCAGCAGCTCCTCCCTCTACAATGAGCAGTTCTTC	-	TRBJ2-1	TRBV7-9	-
CASSPGTSVYEQYF	TGTGCCAGCAGCCCCGGGACTAGCGTATACGAGCAGTACTTC	-	TRBJ2-7	TRBV6-5	TRBD2
CAWSVPLGENIQYF	TGTGCCTGGAGTGTACCCCTAGGGGAAAACATTCAGTACTTC	-	TRBJ2-4	TRBV30	-
CSVETGTRGTDTQYF	TGCAGCGTTGAAACCGGGACTAGGGGAACAGATACGCAGTATTTT	-	TRBJ2-3	TRBV29-1	TRBD2
CASSDRDRVTGELFF	TGTGCCAGCAGTGATCGGGACAGGGTGACCGGGGAGCTGTTTTTT	-	TRBJ2-2	TRBV25-1	TRBD1
CASSQLGLAGNEQFF	TGCGCCAGCAGCCAATTAGGACTAGCGGGAAATGAGCAGTTCTTC	-	TRBJ2-1	TRBV4-1	TRBD2
CASSDAGRQGSRLNF	TGTGCCAGCAGTGACGCCGGGAGACAGGGATCTCGTCTGAACTTC	once	TRBJ2-7	TRBV2	-
CASVENYGYTF	TGTGCCAGCGTAGAAAACTATGGCTACACCTTC	-	TRBJ1-2	TRBV2	-
CASSLEPAQGETQYF	TGTGCCAGCAGCTTGGAACCGGCACAGGGTGAGACCCAGTACTTC	few	TRBJ2-5	TRBV5-4	-
CASSLAGQAAYEQYF	TGTGCCAGCAGCTTGGCGGGACAGGCGGCCTACGAGCAGTACTTC	-	TRBJ2-7	TRBV5-4	TRBD1
CASSPGGENTGELFF	TGTGCCAGCTCACCCGGCGGGGAGAACACCGGGGAGCTGTTTTTT	-	TRBJ2-2	TRBV18	-
CASTPLRTGRDQPQHF	TGTGCCAGTACCCCCCTCCGGACAGGGCGGGATCAGCCCCAGCATTTT	few	TRBJ1-5	TRBV19	TRBD1
CASSPAPDRGVEF	TGTGCCAGCTCACCCGCCCCGGACAGGGGAGTGGAGTTC	once	TRBJ2-7	TRBV18	TRBD1
CASRKREAGRETQYF	TGTGCCAGCAGAAAACGGGAGGCGGGGCGGGAGACCCAGTACTTC	-	TRBJ2-5	TRBV6-5	TRBD2
CASSFPGQANTGELFF	TGTGCCAGCAGCTTTCCGGGGCAGGCGAACACCGGGGAGCTGTTTTTT	-	TRBJ2-2	TRBV5-5	-
CASSSPGTGAYGYTF	TGTGCCAGCAGTTCCCCCGGGACAGGGGCCTATGGCTACACCTTC	-	TRBJ1-2	TRBV6-5	TRBD1
CASSLAGVSNQPQHF	TGTGCCAGCAGCTTAGCCGGGGTCAGCAATCAGCCCCAGCATTTT	-	TRBJ1-5	TRBV7-2	-
CASSMGAGSGYEQYF	TGTGCCAGTAGTATGGGAGCGGGGAGCGGGTACGAGCAGTACTTC	-	TRBJ2-7	TRBV19	TRBD2
CASSITGVTGELFF	TGTGCCAGTAGCATTACAGGGGTCACCGGGGAGCTGTTTTTT	-	TRBJ2-2	TRBV19	TRBD1
CASRPRQGNTEAFF	TGTGCCAGCAGGCCCAGACAGGGGAACACTGAAGCTTTCTTT	-	TRBJ1-1	TRBV28	TRBD1
CASSLVGQGATNEKLFF	TGTGCCAGCAGCTTAGTAGGTCAGGGGGCAACTAATGAAAAACTGTTTTTT	-	TRBJ1-4	TRBV7-2	TRBD1
CASSDPGQGVYEQYF	TGTGCCAGCAGCGATCCGGGACAGGGAGTCTACGAGCAGTACTTC	once	TRBJ2-7	TRBV7-6	TRBD1
CASSQPDRDNQPQHF	TGCGCCAGCAGCCAACCGGACAGGGACAATCAGCCCCAGCATTTT	-	TRBJ1-5	TRBV4-1	TRBD1
CASTMAMSRTDTQYF	TGTGCCAGCACAATGGCTATGTCCCGCACAGATACGCAGTATTTT	-	TRBJ2-3	TRBV6-1	-